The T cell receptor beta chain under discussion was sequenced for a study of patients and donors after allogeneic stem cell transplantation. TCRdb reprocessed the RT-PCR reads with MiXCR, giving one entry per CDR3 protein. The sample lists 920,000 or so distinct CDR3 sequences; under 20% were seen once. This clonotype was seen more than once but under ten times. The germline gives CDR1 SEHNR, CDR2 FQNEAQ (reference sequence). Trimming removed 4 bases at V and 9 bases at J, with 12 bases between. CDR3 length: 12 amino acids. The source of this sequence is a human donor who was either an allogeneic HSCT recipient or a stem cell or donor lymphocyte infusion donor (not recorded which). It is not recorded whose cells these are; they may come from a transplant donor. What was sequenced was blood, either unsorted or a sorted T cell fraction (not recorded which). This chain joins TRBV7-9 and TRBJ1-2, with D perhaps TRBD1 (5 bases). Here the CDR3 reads CASSWGLGRYTF. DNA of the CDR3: TGTGCCAGCAGCTGGGGACTTGGCCGCTACACCTTC.